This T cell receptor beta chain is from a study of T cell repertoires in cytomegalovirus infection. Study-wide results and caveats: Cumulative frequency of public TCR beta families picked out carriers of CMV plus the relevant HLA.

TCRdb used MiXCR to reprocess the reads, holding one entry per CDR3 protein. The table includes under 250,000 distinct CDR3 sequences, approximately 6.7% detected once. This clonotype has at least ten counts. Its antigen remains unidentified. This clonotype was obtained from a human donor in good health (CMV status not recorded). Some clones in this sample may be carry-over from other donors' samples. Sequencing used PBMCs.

CDR3 sequence: CASSLSGTGSRPLHF. The CDR3 DNA follows: TGTGCCAGCAGTTTATCCGGGACAGGGTCTCGACCCCTCCACTTT. V is TRBV28 and J is TRBJ1-6; TRBD1 matches 9 bases. V lost 1 base and J lost 12; bases outside the gene matches: 7. This CDR3 is built from 15 residues. Germline assignment: CDR1 MDHEN and CDR2 SYDVKM.